Presented here are 8 T cell receptor beta chains from one specimen sequenced in a study of T cells in Graves' hyperthyroidism and ophthalmopathy. RNA transcripts yielded amplified TCR beta CDR3 regions. With the HTBI primer set, the TCR CDR3 went through a first round of RT-PCR. A single record per CDR3 protein comes from TCRdb applying MiXCR to the multiplex PCR reads. Of about 380,000 distinct CDR3 sequences listed, around 14% are singletons. Material for sequencing was blood. The receptors originated from a woman aged 55-70 years with Graves' hyperthyroidism.

This clonotype was seen ten or more times. V gene TRBV27 combines with J gene TRBJ2-1; 12 positions agree with TRBD2. Germline CDR1 is MNHEY and CDR2 is SMNVEV (reference sequence). CDR3 length: 19 residues. V shed 1 base and J 1 base; nucleotides not matched to a gene: 8. This CDR3 is CASSLYPTGTSGSYNEQFF. The CDR3 DNA sequence: TGTGCCAGCAGTTTATACCCCACCGGGACTAGCGGGTCCTACAATGAGCAGTTCTTC.

The J gene is TRBJ2-7, the V gene TRBV5-4, with D maybe TRBD2 (6 bases). CDR1 and CDR2 from the germline V gene are SGHNT and YYREEE (reference sequence). CDR3 length equals 15 residues. Trimming pared 3 bases from V and 4 bases from J, leaving 17 bases between. CDR3 region: CASSWDGTGGYEQYF. CDR3 DNA: TGTGCCAGCAGCTGGGACGGGACTGGCGGTTACGAGCAGTACTTC.

This clonotype was seen many times. V and J are TRBV6-2 or TRBV6-3 and TRBJ2-4; no reliable D call. Germline V CDR1 and CDR2: MNHEY, SVGEGT. The CDR3 sequence is 14 residues long. Trimming pared 0 bases from V and 3 bases from J, leaving 6 bases between. CDR3 nucleotide sequence: TGTGCCAGCAGTTACTCGACGGGCAAAAACATTCAGTACTTC. This sequence encodes CASSYSTGKNIQYF.

This clonotype has a count of ten or more. The gene calls are TRBV7-3 and TRBJ2-1, with TRBD2 matching over 8 bases. There are 16 residues in the CDR3. Germline lookup yields CDR1 SGHTA and CDR2 FQGTGA. J gave up 6 bases and V 0 bases, and 7 bases lay outside the gene matches. The CDR3 DNA is TGTGCCAGCAGCTTAACCGGTCTAGCGGGCCTCAATGAGCAGTTCTTC. Translating gives CASSLTGLAGLNEQFF.

The chain links TRBV7-9 to TRBJ1-2; no reliable D call. V was trimmed by 5 bases and J by 5 bases, leaving 12 bases between them. Germline CDR1 and CDR2: SEHNR and FQNEAQ (reference sequence). The CDR3 loop spans 13 amino acids. CDR3 bases: TGTGCCAGCAGCGCGGGCCCGACGTATGGCTACACCTTC. Translating it yields CASSAGPTYGYTF. Filled out from reference TRBV7-9 and TRBJ1-2, the complete variable domain reads DTGVSQNPRHKITKRGQNVTFRCDPISEHNRLYWYRQTLGQGPEFLTYFQNEAQLEKSRLLSDRFSAERPKGSFSTLEIQRTEQGDSAMYLCASSAGPTYGYTFGSGTRLTVV.

This clonotype was picked up many times. V gene TRBV7-9 combines with J gene TRBJ1-6; maybe TRBD1 (5 bases). CDR3 length: 13 amino acids. V was shortened by 4 bases and J by 7 bases, with 8 bases between the two germline ends. Germline CDR1 SEHNR, CDR2 FQNEAQ (reference sequence). DNA for the CDR3: TGTGCCAGCAGCTCAAAGGGGAATTCACCCCTCCACTTT. This gives the protein CASSSKGNSPLHF.

This clonotype was detected ten times or more. The chain employs TRBV5-1 and TRBJ2-1; 9 bases line up with TRBD2. The V segment lost 3 bases and the J segment 8 bases; nucleotides outside the gene matches: 9. Germline CDR1 and CDR2: SGHRS and YFSETQ. The CDR3 runs 15 residues. Here the CDR3 reads CASSWQGSGSDEQFF. In DNA form, the CDR3 reads TGCGCCAGCAGCTGGCAGGGTAGCGGGAGCGATGAGCAGTTCTTC. The full variable domain, its missing parts supplied by reference TRBV5-1 and TRBJ2-1, is KAGVTQTPRYLIKTRGQQVTLSCSPISGHRSVSWYQQTPGQGLQFLFEYFSETQRNKGNFPGRFSGRQFSNSRSEMNVSTLELGDSALYLCASSWQGSGSDEQFFGPGTRLTVL.

This clonotype was counted only a few times. The CDR3 DNA follows: TGCGCCAGCAGCTTGGCCTATAGGGATAATGAGCAGTTCTTC. Its translation: CASSLAYRDNEQFF. V gene TRBV5-1 combines with J gene TRBJ2-1; D remains unclear. V lost 0 bases and J lost 7, with 11 bases in between. The germline V gene has CDR1 SGHRS and CDR2 YFSETQ. The length of the CDR3 is 14 residues.